The rows below give T cell receptor beta chains drawn from one sample of a study of metastatic and nonmetastatic thyroid tumors. TCRdb reanalyzed the PCR reads with MiXCR. This table holds roughly 16,000 clones, less than 25% found once. The source material was tumor tissue. These TCRs come from a male donor with papillary thyroid cancer or a benign thyroid nodule (not recorded which). Some clones in this sample may be carry-over from other donors' samples. Both conserved end residues are part of each CDR3. The D gene is left open where the match is weak. Expanded clones get a size class; other rows say once, few or many, or leave the size out.

>TRBJ1-1|many|TRBV5-5|16|-
CASSLYSTGVGTEAFF
TGTGCCAGCAGCCTCTACTCGACAGGTGTGGGTACTGAAGCTTTCTTT
>TRBJ2-2|medium-sized|TRBV6-1|14|-
CASSAQRGTGELFF
TGTGCCAGCAGTGCTCAAAGGGGGACCGGGGAGCTGTTTTTT
>TRBJ2-1|-|TRBV27|16|TRBD1
CASSSGQSLSYNEQFF
TGTGCCAGCAGTTCGGGACAGTCCCTCTCCTACAATGAGCAGTTCTTC
>TRBJ2-7|-|TRBV20-1|15|-
CSARDLEGGVYEQYF
TGCAGTGCTAGAGATCTAGAGGGCGGGGTTTACGAGCAGTACTTC
>TRBJ2-2|many|TRBV20-1|15|TRBD2
CSARTSGRAAGELFF
TGCAGTGCTCGGACTAGCGGGAGGGCAGCCGGGGAGCTGTTTTTT
>TRBJ2-7|-|TRBV7-6|13|-
CASSLDVAYEQYF
TGTGCCAGCAGCTTAGACGTAGCCTACGAGCAGTACTTC
>TRBJ1-5|many|TRBV27|14|TRBD1
CASRRQGVGQPQHF
TGTGCCAGCAGACGACAGGGAGTAGGGCAGCCCCAGCATTTT
>TRBJ2-7|many|TRBV20-1|11|-
CSARDGYGQYF
TGCAGTGCTAGAGACGGCTACGGGCAGTACTTC
>TRBJ2-7|-|TRBV6-5|13|-
CASSYGTLYEQYF
TGTGCCAGCAGTTATGGGACACTATACGAGCAGTACTTC
>TRBJ2-1|medium-sized|TRBV27|15|-
CASSPAGTDYNEQFF
TGTGCCAGCAGTCCGGCGGGAACAGACTACAATGAGCAGTTCTTC
>TRBJ2-7|medium-sized|TRBV11-2|14|-
CASSLGVSSYEQYF
TGTGCCAGCAGCTTAGGCGTGAGCTCCTACGAGCAGTACTTC